This entry lists 24 T cell receptor beta chains sequenced from one sample in a study of response to subunit inactivated influenza vaccine. MiXCR, applied by TCRdb to the RT-PCR reads, yields one record per CDR3 protein. Among 600,000 to 850,000 distinct CDR3 sequences listed, roughly 15% were seen once. The sequencing here drew on PBMCs from blood, taken less than 15 days before vaccination. All receptors derive from a man in his fifties who received an inactivated influenza vaccine.

This clonotype was seen more than once but under ten times. The rearrangement joins TRBV6-5 to TRBJ2-7; D is ambiguous. Trimming shortened V by 2 bases and J by 4 bases, and 12 bases separated the two germline ends. Germline V gene lookup returns CDR1 MNHEY and CDR2 SVGAGI. There are 14 residues in the CDR3. CDR3 region: CASSYHGLDYEQYF. CDR3 DNA: TGTGCCAGCAGTTACCATGGCCTCGATTACGAGCAGTACTTC.

This clonotype has only a few counts. The V and J genes are TRBV2 and TRBJ1-5; the match to TRBD1 covers 8 bases. Unmatched junction bases numbered 8, after V lost 3 bases and J lost 4 bases. This CDR3 has 16 residues. Germline V gene lookup returns CDR1 SNHLY and CDR2 FYNNEI. The CDR3 sequence: CASSDPDREGNQPQHF. CDR3 sequence (DNA): TGTGCCAGCAGTGATCCGGACAGGGAGGGGAATCAGCCCCAGCATTTT.

This clonotype was seen at least ten times. The chain combines TRBV10-3 with TRBJ2-7; 10 bases are a match to TRBD1. CDR1 ENHRY and CDR2 SYGVKD come from the germline V gene. The CDR3 has 14 amino acids. J gave up 4 bases and V 6 bases, and 6 bases lay outside the gene matches. The CDR3 DNA reads TGTGCCATCAGGGGGACAGGGGTAGGGTACGAGCAGTACTTC. This codes for CAIRGTGVGYEQYF.

The rearrangement joins TRBV10-3 to TRBJ2-5, with 9 positions matching TRBD1. V shed 3 bases and J 2 bases; nucleotides not matched to a gene: 4. Germline V gene data show CDR1 as ENHRY and CDR2 as SYGVKD. The CDR3 covers 15 residues. CDR3 amino acids: CAISDRDRGQETQYF. CDR3 coding DNA: TGTGCCATCAGTGACCGAGACAGGGGGCAAGAGACCCAGTACTTC.

This rearrangement joins TRBV10-1 to TRBJ1-6; 9 bases map to TRBD1. The CDR3 length is 14 residues. The ends lost 6 bases at V and 8 bases at J; junction bases unmatched: 5. The germline CDR1 and CDR2 sequences are WNHNN and SYGVQD (reference sequence). The CDR3 reads CASRGQGTDSPLHF. For the CDR3, the DNA is TGCGCCAGCAGGGGACAGGGCACGGATTCACCCCTCCACTTT.

The rearrangement joins TRBV20-1 to TRBJ2-5; D remains unclear. CDR3 length: 16 residues. Germline lookup yields CDR1 DFQATT and CDR2 SNEGSKA (reference sequence). Trimming took 6 bases from V and 5 from J, leaving 25 bases between them. The CDR3 reads CSASSFVLHERETQYF. As DNA, the CDR3 is TGCAGTGCCAGTTCTTTTGTCCTTCACGAGAGGGAGACCCAGTACTTC.

This clonotype was counted at least ten times. The chain combines TRBV20-1 with TRBJ1-1; no clear D gene. This CDR3 has 13 amino acids. CDR1 and CDR2 (germline): DFQATT, SNEGSKA (reference sequence). The V end lost 3 bases, the J end lost 12 bases, and 20 bases lay between the germline ends. CDR3 sequence (DNA): TGCAGTGCTAGTGGGGTGGGGAGGGAAAAAACTTTCTTT. Translated: CSASGVGREKTFF.

The chain employs TRBV6-6 and TRBJ1-1; D remains unclear. This CDR3 spans 13 amino acids. V shed 2 bases and J shed 5 bases, with 9 bases lying between them. CDR1 and CDR2 from the germline V gene are MNHNY and SVGAGI (reference sequence). The chain's CDR3 is CASSYERLTEAFF. In DNA form, the CDR3 reads TGTGCCAGCAGTTACGAGCGTCTTACTGAAGCTTTCTTT.

In the case of this clonotype: A junction boundary mismatches the germline segment, possibly from a read error. The V and J genes are TRBV6-5 and TRBJ2-7, with 7 bases fitting TRBD1. Germline values: CDR1 MNHEY, CDR2 SVGAGI. The CDR3 sequence is 15 residues long. CDR3 coding DNA: TGTGCCAGCAGTTACCCGGGACAGCCCTCGGGCGAGAAGTACTTC. Translation: CASSYPGQPSGEKYF.

The sample holds a few counts of this clonotype. This chain uses TRBV20-1 with TRBJ2-7; TRBD2 aligns across 7 bases. The CDR3 runs 15 residues. CDR1 is DFQATT, CDR2 SNEGSKA, per germline (reference sequence). Losses at the gene ends were 1 base for V and 4 bases for J; bases not matched to a gene: 10. CDR3 sequence (DNA): TGCAGTGCTAGAGGGGAGCGGGGTGGATCGTACGAGCAGTACTTC. Protein product: CSARGERGGSYEQYF.

The chain has TRBV7-8 and TRBJ1-5; D is ambiguous. This CDR3 has 14 amino acids. Trimming removed 7 bases at V and 4 bases at J, with 14 bases between. The germline V gene encodes CDR1 SGHVS and CDR2 FQNEAQ. CDR3 residues: CASTNLRANQPQHF. The CDR3 DNA sequence: TGTGCCAGCACGAATTTGAGGGCGAATCAGCCCCAGCATTTT.

V and J are TRBV2 and TRBJ2-1; D unclear. V lost 5 bases and J 9 bases, leaving 14 bases between the germline ends. Germline V gene data show CDR1 as SNHLY and CDR2 as FYNNEI. This CDR3 comprises 13 residues. In DNA form, the CDR3 reads TGTGCCAGCAGTCCTTCGCCTATAGGTGAGCAGTTCTTC. Its protein product is CASSPSPIGEQFF.

The chain uses TRBV12-3 or TRBV12-4 and TRBJ1-4, with TRBD1 as a possible D gene (5 bases). V was clipped by 1 base and J by 8 bases, with 11 bases between them. This CDR3 has 14 amino acids. Here the CDR3 reads CASSLGGAGEKLFF. The CDR3 DNA sequence: TGTGCCAGCAGTTTAGGCGGGGCGGGGGAAAAACTGTTTTTT.

This clonotype was counted between two and nine times. The chain uses TRBV20-1 and TRBJ2-7; TRBD1 agrees at 7 bases. The CDR3 is made up of 15 amino acids. The germline V gene encodes CDR1 DFQATT and CDR2 SNEGSKA (reference sequence). V shed 0 bases and J 3 bases; nucleotides not matched to a gene: 8. DNA for the CDR3: TGCAGTGCTAGAGACCTCAGGACAGGCCTCTACGAGCAGTACTTC. It encodes CSARDLRTGLYEQYF.

This clonotype was seen repeatedly, ten times or more. V is TRBV11-2 and J is TRBJ1-1; a possible D gene is TRBD1 (5 bases). The CDR3 loop spans 13 amino acids. Trimming pared 1 base from V and 4 bases from J, leaving 7 bases between. Germline V CDR1 and CDR2: SGHAT, FQNNGV. The CDR3 sequence is CASSLVGATEAFF. CDR3 in DNA: TGTGCCAGCAGCTTAGTCGGGGCCACTGAAGCTTTCTTT.

This clonotype has just a few counts. The chain uses TRBV7-8 and TRBJ1-1; D is unresolved. CDR3 length: 15 residues. CDR1 is SGHVS, CDR2 FQNEAQ, per germline. Trimming shortened V by 0 bases and J by 3 bases, and 11 bases separated the two germline ends. Here the CDR3 reads CASSLALYGDTEAFF. The CDR3 DNA is TGTGCCAGCAGCTTAGCGTTATATGGAGACACTGAAGCTTTCTTT.

The chain's CDR3 is CASSQGPTGKETQYF. The CDR3 nucleotides read TGCGCCAGCAGCCAAGGCCCGACAGGGAAAGAGACCCAGTACTTC. The rearrangement links TRBV4-3 to TRBJ2-5, with 7 bases that match TRBD1. Germline V lookup: CDR1 LGHNA, CDR2 YSLEER. Losses at the gene ends were 1 base for V and 3 bases for J; bases not matched to a gene: 5. The length of the CDR3 is 15 residues.

This clonotype showed up just a few times. This chain connects TRBV7-2 to TRBJ2-7; D gene unclear. CDR3 size: 11 residues. The V end was cut by 3 bases, the J end by 9 bases, with 9 bases between. CDR1 and CDR2 (germline): SGHTA, FQGNSA. The CDR3 nucleotides are TGTGCCAGCAGCTTTTCAGTTCGGCAGTACTTC. Amino acid sequence: CASSFSVRQYF.

The V call is TRBV28, the J call TRBJ1-2, with a tentative D call TRBD1 (5 bases). The CDR3 runs to 13 residues. V gave up 2 bases and J gave up 7 bases, with 11 bases separating them. Germline assignment: CDR1 MDHEN and CDR2 SYDVKM. For the CDR3, the DNA is TGTGCCAGCAGTTTACGGGGGAGTTTTGGCTACACCTTC. Protein: CASSLRGSFGYTF.

The V call is TRBV4-3, the J call TRBJ2-1; D possibly uses TRBD1 or TRBD2 (6 bases each). The CDR3 loop spans 17 amino acids. Germline CDR1 LGHNA, CDR2 YSLEER. V was trimmed by 0 bases and J by 10 bases, leaving 22 bases between them. The CDR3 sequence is CASSQDFRVGGGGEQFF. DNA of the CDR3: TGCGCCAGCAGCCAAGACTTTAGGGTGGGAGGAGGGGGAGAGCAGTTCTTC.

This clonotype was observed a handful of times. V and J are TRBV29-1 and TRBJ2-1; D unresolved. The CDR3 length is 12 residues. CDR1 SQVTM and CDR2 ANQGSEA come from the germline V gene. V lost 3 bases, J lost 3 bases, and 6 bases lay in between. In nucleotides, the CDR3 is TGCAGCGTTGAGGCACACTACAATGAGCAGTTCTTC. It specifies CSVEAHYNEQFF.

This clonotype turned up a few times. This sequence joins TRBV12-3 or TRBV12-4 and TRBJ2-3; D gene unclear. The CDR3 contains 13 residues. Trimming took 5 bases from V and 1 from J, leaving 7 bases between them. DNA of the CDR3: TGTGCCAGCAGTCAGTACCGCACAGATACGCAGTATTTT. It translates to CASSQYRTDTQYF.

There are a few counts of this clonotype. The rearrangement links TRBV12-3 or TRBV12-4 to TRBJ2-3; D is possibly TRBD1 (5 bases). V dropped 7 bases and J dropped 2 bases, with 10 bases sitting between them. The CDR3 contains 13 residues. In DNA, the CDR3 is TGTGCCAGCACCTTAGGGGCCACAGATACGCAGTATTTT. Amino acid sequence: CASTLGATDTQYF.

This clonotype was recorded a few times. V and J are TRBV7-9 and TRBJ2-7; 13 bases are a match to TRBD2. The CDR3 has 15 residues. The germline gives CDR1 SEHNR, CDR2 FQNEAQ (reference sequence). J was trimmed by 4 bases and V by 5 bases; bases with no gene match: 5. The CDR3 region is CASSGPGLAGYEQYF. For the CDR3, the DNA is TGTGCCAGCAGCGGCCCGGGACTAGCGGGATACGAGCAGTACTTC.